This T cell receptor beta chain was profiled in a study of graft-versus-host responses after intestinal transplantation. The protocol was immunoSEQ multiplex PCR, while the TCRdb copy is restricted to in-frame clones and leaves out a portion. The sample has about 63,000 clones, approximately 88% seen once. Germline trimming cut 6 bases from V and 3 bases from J; bases unmatched to any gene: 2. CDR1 and CDR2 (germline): MNHNS, SASEGT. The CDR3 totals 12 residues. As for this clone: The antigen is not known.

Study-wide points: Analysis identified GvH clones in recipient marrow, with some appearing first in ileum or blood.

Tissue from the graft was processed to free its intraepithelial and lamina propria lymphocytes. The starting material was ileum tissue, obtained roughly 390 days after transplant. The chain employs TRBV6-1 and TRBJ2-7; TRBD1 aligns across 7 bases. This TCR was sampled from a human patient who received an intestinal transplant, so some T cells may come from the graft donor. CDR3 residues: CASRTGFYEQYF. CDR3 nucleotide sequence: TGTGCCAGCAGGACAGGGTTCTACGAGCAGTACTTC.